This T cell receptor beta chain is from a study of a mutant IDH1 vaccine in newly diagnosed glioma. Across the whole study: Patients got radiotherapy, temozolomide, or both beforehand, and most got both.

Trimming removed 3 bases from V and 4 bases from J, with 9 bases in between. The length of the CDR3 is 13 residues. Germline assignment: CDR1 LNHDA and CDR2 SQIVND (reference sequence). Sequencing used immunoSEQ multiplex PCR; TCRdb keeps in-frame clones, though not all of them. This table has around 120,000 clones, about four fifths appearing once. Time point in this sample: week 11, during vaccination. The investigators gave 300 ug of mutant IDH1 20-mer peptide in each vaccine dose, together with topical imiquimod. Worth noting for this clone: The antigen remains undetermined.

Study observations and caveats: Vaccine-induced immune responses occurred in more than 80% of patients.

V usage is TRBV19 and J usage is TRBJ1-1; unclear D gene. This clonotype was obtained from a man in his forties or fifties with glioma. Specimen: PBMCs, collected from a glioma patient whose treatment included an IDH1 peptide vaccine. CDR3 residues: CASSMGRVTEAFF. CDR3 bases: TGTGCCAGTAGTATGGGTAGAGTCACTGAAGCTTTCTTT.